Listed below are T cell receptor beta chains from one sample, sequenced in a study of blood T cell repertoires in COVID-19. Here immunoSEQ multiplex PCR was the method, and the copy in TCRdb shows in-frame clones only, minus some. The table lists under 200,000 clones, about nine tenths of them singletons, with 2% to 3% in the top ten. Sequenced sample: peripheral blood. Every receptor here comes from a man aged 18-30 years with acute or convalescent COVID-19. The CDR3 runs from the conserved cysteine through the conserved F or W. A D gene is named only where the DNA matches it firmly. Clone size is stated in some rows and not others, as once, few, many or a class when expanded.

len,v_gene,d_gene,abundance,j_gene,CDR3aa,CDR3nt
14,TRBV7-7,TRBD1,-,TRBJ2-7,CASSPGTGTYEQYF,TGTGCCAGCAGCCCCGGGACAGGGACCTACGAGCAGTACTTC
15,TRBV5-1,-,once,TRBJ1-1,CASSPEVGGDTEAFF,TGCGCCAGCAGCCCGGAGGTGGGAGGGGACACTGAAGCTTTCTTT
14,TRBV7-2,TRBD1,-,TRBJ1-1,CASSLGQGNSEAFF,TGTGCCAGCAGCTTAGGACAGGGGAACTCTGAAGCTTTCTTT
14,TRBV2,TRBD2,once,TRBJ2-5,CASSFLAGGETQYF,TGTGCCAGCAGTTTCCTAGCGGGGGGAGAGACCCAGTACTTC
16,TRBV27,TRBD2,-,TRBJ2-7,CASSPVGGGRGYEQYF,TGTGCCAGCAGCCCCGTTGGTGGCGGGAGAGGGTACGAGCAGTACTTC
14,TRBV7-8,-,-,TRBJ1-6,CASSLPQGNSPLHF,TGTGCCAGCAGCTTACCTCAGGGAAACTCACCCCTCCACTTT
13,TRBV29-1,TRBD1,-,TRBJ1-5,CSVADRAVEPQHF,TGCAGCGTTGCTGACAGGGCCGTGGAACCCCAGCATTTT
17,TRBV4-1,TRBD1,-,TRBJ1-2,CASSPGGYGRPNYGYTF,TGCGCCAGCAGCCCAGGGGGGTACGGGAGACCTAACTATGGCTACACCTTC
17,TRBV5-6,-,-,TRBJ1-1,CASSFLWGSQGNTEAFF,TGTGCCAGCAGCTTCCTGTGGGGATCACAGGGTAACACTGAAGCTTTCTTT
12,TRBV14,-,-,TRBJ1-2,CASSQGTRGYTF,TGTGCCAGCAGCCAAGGGACTCGAGGCTACACCTTC
15,TRBV12-5,-,once,TRBJ1-1,CASGLPGLSATEAFF,TGTGCTAGTGGTTTGCCCGGGTTGTCGGCCACTGAAGCTTTCTTT
13,TRBV12-3/TRBV12-4,TRBD1,-,TRBJ1-2,CASGTGTDYGYTF,TGTGCCAGCGGGACCGGGACAGACTATGGCTACACCTTC
15,TRBV6-4,TRBD1,-,TRBJ1-2,CASRESTGGGYGYTF,TGTGCCAGCAGGGAGTCGACAGGGGGCGGCTATGGCTACACCTTC
16,TRBV5-1,TRBD1,-,TRBJ2-2,CASSDRVFGLSGELFF,TGCGCCAGCAGCGACAGGGTATTCGGTCTCTCCGGGGAGCTGTTTTTT
15,TRBV5-6,-,-,TRBJ2-1,CASSLLGGGISEQFF,TGTGCCAGCAGCCTACTAGGTGGGGGCATATCTGAGCAGTTCTTC
14,TRBV19,-,once,TRBJ1-1,CASSIENRWTEAFF,TGTGCCAGTAGTATAGAGAACAGGTGGACTGAAGCTTTCTTT
13,TRBV9,-,once,TRBJ1-1,CASSVSGNTEAFF,TGTGCCAGCAGCGTATCGGGGAACACTGAAGCTTTCTTT
16,TRBV2,TRBD2,-,TRBJ2-1,CASSGVTAGGLNEQFF,TGTGCCAGCAGTGGAGTAACAGCGGGGGGCCTCAATGAGCAGTTCTTC
17,TRBV7-9,TRBD1,-,TRBJ1-4,CASSLGTGEIMREKLFF,TGTGCCAGCAGCTTAGGGACAGGGGAGATCATGAGGGAAAAACTGTTTTTT
13,TRBV27,TRBD2,-,TRBJ2-1,CASGLAGVGEQFF,TGTGCCAGCGGACTAGCGGGAGTCGGTGAGCAGTTCTTC
15,TRBV24-1,-,-,TRBJ1-5,CATSGVDSPNQPQHF,TGTGCCACCAGTGGTGTGGACAGTCCTAATCAGCCCCAGCATTTT
16,TRBV27,-,-,TRBJ1-1,CASSLYRPLLNTEAFF,TGTGCCAGCAGTTTATACAGGCCACTTTTGAACACTGAAGCTTTCTTT
14,TRBV6-5,TRBD1,-,TRBJ1-4,CASNSRQDREKLFF,TGTGCCAGCAATTCCAGACAGGACAGGGAAAAACTGTTTTTT
16,TRBV4-1,-,-,TRBJ1-5,CASSQEQGQGHQPQHF,TGCGCCAGCAGCCAAGAACAAGGGCAGGGCCATCAGCCCCAGCATTTT
14,TRBV3-1/TRBV3-2,TRBD2,few,TRBJ2-7,CASSPSGGALEQYF,TGTGCCAGCAGCCCTAGCGGGGGGGCCCTCGAGCAGTACTTC
16,TRBV7-9,-,few,TRBJ1-6,CASSLTSLVADSPLHF,TGTGCCAGCAGCTTAACCTCCCTAGTGGCAGATTCACCCCTCCACTTT
14,TRBV27,TRBD1,-,TRBJ1-1,CASSSRDRYTEAFF,TGTGCCAGCAGTTCGCGGGACAGATACACTGAAGCTTTCTTT
14,TRBV6-5,-,-,TRBJ1-2,CASSPTFEYYGYTF,TGTGCCAGCAGTCCCACTTTCGAATACTATGGCTACACCTTC